The present entry profiles one T cell receptor beta chain with its context. No antigen is known for it. The entry originates in a study of monozygotic twins with inflammatory bowel disease. Points from the study as a whole: Relative clonotype sharing with others was diminished in IBD patients versus healthy twins, particularly with disease activity.

CDR1 SGHVS and CDR2 FQNEAQ come from the germline V gene. The CDR3 is made up of 12 amino acids. TCRdb reprocessed the 5' RACE reads and reports one entry per CDR3 protein, with no DNA. This repertoire includes 300,000 to 400,000 distinct CDR3 sequences. This chain joins TRBV7-8 and TRBJ2-1. The sample comprised blood. The sequence derives from a human donor with ulcerative colitis or Crohn's disease, or a healthy co-twin of an affected twin (not recorded which). The CDR3 region is CASSSFRSLQFF.